Following are 12 T cell receptor beta chains from one sample sequenced in a study of blood T cell repertoires in COVID-19. The data were produced by immunoSEQ multiplex PCR, yet TCRdb's version contains in-frame clones alone and is incomplete. The top ten clones hold about 3% of a sample with tens of thousands of clones, nearly 90% of them seen once. Material for sequencing was peripheral blood. Receptors were obtained from a woman in her forties or fifties with COVID-19, enrolled during active disease.

The chain carries TRBV7-9 and TRBJ2-3, with D perhaps TRBD2 (6 bases). The ends were cut back, 1 base at V and 4 bases at J, with 18 bases in the middle. This CDR3 is 17 amino acids long. CDR1 is SEHNR, CDR2 FQNEAQ, per germline (reference sequence). The CDR3 DNA is TGTGCCAGCAGCTTAGAAGCTGGAGGGCGGAGATCAGATACGCAGTATTTT. Its protein product is CASSLEAGGRRSDTQYF. Drawing the rest from reference TRBV7-9 and TRBJ2-3, the complete variable domain is DTGVSQNPRHKITKRGQNVTFRCDPISEHNRLYWYRQTLGQGPEFLTYFQNEAQLEKSRLLSDRFSAERPKGSFSTLEIQRTEQGDSAMYLCASSLEAGGRRSDTQYFGPGTRLTVL.

This chain uses TRBV5-1 with TRBJ1-1; TRBD1 is a possible D gene (5 bases). The CDR3 covers 13 residues. The ends were cut back, 0 bases at V and 5 bases at J, with 8 bases in the middle. Germline CDR1 is SGHRS and CDR2 is YFSETQ. CDR3 protein: CASSLGQQTEAFF. The DNA for the CDR3 is TGCGCCAGCAGCTTGGGACAGCAGACTGAAGCTTTCTTT.

This sequence joins TRBV11-1 and TRBJ1-1; 9 bases align to TRBD1. CDR3 length: 14 amino acids. J lost 3 bases, V lost 5 bases, and 4 bases had no gene match. Germline values: CDR1 SGHAT, CDR2 FQDESV (reference sequence). CDR3 in DNA: TGTGCCAGCAGCCGGGACAGGGCTGACACTGAAGCTTTCTTT. Its protein product is CASSRDRADTEAFF.

For the CDR3, the DNA is TGTGCCACCATAGACAGGGGAGAGACCGGGGAGCTGTTTTTT. It codes for CATIDRGETGELFF. V and J are TRBV28 and TRBJ2-2, with 8 bases matching TRBD1. The CDR3 length is 14 residues. Germline CDR1 reads MDHEN; CDR2 reads SYDVKM. The J segment lost 5 bases and the V segment lost 10 bases, leaving 9 bases of the junction unmatched.

J is TRBJ1-2 and V is TRBV27; 7 bases map to TRBD1. J was trimmed by 5 bases and V by 4 bases; bases with no gene match: 13. The CDR3 is 16 amino acids. Germline V gene data show CDR1 as MNHEY and CDR2 as SMNVEV (reference sequence). CDR3 residues: CASSSYLTGQQYGYTF. The CDR3 DNA follows: TGTGCCAGCAGTTCCTACCTAACGGGACAGCAATATGGCTACACCTTC.

The chain recombines TRBV5-1 with TRBJ1-1, with D hard to call. The CDR3 sequence is 16 residues long. V lost 0 bases and J 2 bases, leaving 14 bases between the germline ends. The V gene's germline CDR1 is SGHRS and CDR2 YFSETQ. The CDR3 DNA reads as TGCGCCAGCAGCTTGGCCCTGAGGAGCGTCAACACTGAAGCTTTCTTT. This sequence encodes CASSLALRSVNTEAFF.

The V gene is TRBV5-4, the J gene TRBJ1-5; 8 bases line up with TRBD1. This CDR3 is 16 amino acids long. V was pared by 2 bases and J by 6 bases, with 10 bases of the junction left unmatched. The germline gives CDR1 SGHNT, CDR2 YYREEE (reference sequence). The CDR3 sequence: CASSFGPGQDAQPQHF. The CDR3 nucleotides are TGTGCCAGCAGCTTTGGTCCGGGACAGGATGCTCAGCCCCAGCATTTT.

This clone was seen a handful of times. The rearrangement uses TRBV7-8 and TRBJ1-4; D is uncertain. This CDR3 contains 15 residues. The germline gives CDR1 SGHVS, CDR2 FQNEAQ. Trimming shortened V by 1 base and J by 7 bases, and 13 bases separated the two germline ends. CDR3 in DNA: TGTGCCAGCAGCTTAGAACACCGGGAGGGTGAAAAACTGTTTTTT. This codes for CASSLEHREGEKLFF.

The V gene is TRBV3-1 (or the pseudogene TRBV3-2), the J gene TRBJ1-4; D gene unclear. CDR1 LGHDT and CDR2 YNNKEL come from the germline V gene (reference sequence). CDR3 length equals 14 residues. Trimming cost V 3 bases and J 4 bases, with 9 bases left between them. CDR3 region: CASSHVQINEKLFF. CDR3 nucleotide sequence: TGTGCCAGCAGCCATGTCCAGATTAATGAAAAACTGTTTTTT.

The rearrangement joins TRBV5-1 to TRBJ1-2; 8 positions match TRBD1. Germline values: CDR1 SGHRS, CDR2 YFSETQ. The CDR3 spans 13 residues. V lost 2 bases to trimming and J lost 7 bases; unmatched junction nucleotides: 4. The DNA of the CDR3 is TGCGCCAGCAGCTTCGGACAGGGAGGTGGCTACACCTTC. Amino acids: CASSFGQGGGYTF.

The V gene is TRBV29-1, the J gene TRBJ1-2; unclear D gene. The CDR3 length is 13 residues. Germline V gene lookup returns CDR1 SQVTM and CDR2 ANQGSEA. V was cut by 7 bases and J by 10 bases, with 22 bases left in between. In DNA, the CDR3 is TGCAGCGCAAGCCCTCGATTGACATTAAACTACACCTTC. It is translated as CSASPRLTLNYTF. The full variable domain, its missing parts supplied by reference TRBV29-1 and TRBJ1-2, is SAVISQKPSRDICQRGTSLTIQCQVDSQVTMMFWYRQQPGQSLTLIATANQGSEATYESGFVIDKFPISRPNLTFSTLTVSNMSPEDSSIYLCSASPRLTLNYTFGSGTRLTVV.

This chain connects TRBV3-1 (or the pseudogene TRBV3-2) to TRBJ2-1; perhaps TRBD2 as D (6 bases). Germline-derived CDR1 and CDR2 are LGHDT and YNNKEL (reference sequence). Between the trimmed V and J ends, which lost 2 bases and 6 bases, there was a span of 11 bases. This CDR3 has 14 amino acids. The CDR3 sequence is CASSQRTIGNEQFF. The CDR3 DNA reads as TGTGCCAGCAGCCAACGGACTATCGGCAATGAGCAGTTCTTC.